This note documents a single TCR beta chain sequence. Study members were between about 18 and 95 years old and lived in over 20 US regions. Participants had their cohort set by participant-reported clinical history. Recovered participants had two consecutive negative NP/OP PCR tests, healthcare professional clearance, or symptom resolution. Germline-derived CDR1 and CDR2 are SGDLS and YYNGEE. The CDR3 is made up of 15 amino acids. V was pared by 4 bases and J by 3 bases, with 8 bases of the junction left unmatched. This sample was included in a study of blood T cell repertoires in COVID-19. About the research overall: Whether acute or convalescent, the COVID-19 samples came from the United States, Italy and Spain.

Libraries were prepared by immunoSEQ multiplex PCR; TCRdb keeps only in-frame clonotypes and omits some of them. Among some 100,000 clones listed, approximately 83% were seen once. The sequencing input was PBMCs or T cells enriched from blood (not recorded which). The origin of this receptor is a woman aged 50 to 60 who had recovered from COVID-19. The chain links TRBV9 to TRBJ2-3; 7 bases fit TRBD2. The CDR3 here is CASSTSPGGTDTQYF. The CDR3 coding sequence is TGTGCCAGCAGCACCTCCCCGGGGGGTACAGATACGCAGTATTTT.